This T cell receptor beta chain was observed in a study of T cell clonality in common variable immunodeficiency. Findings and limits, study-wide: Repertoire-complication correlations in CVID were limited by patient heterogeneity. Fewer TCRbeta clones were shared among CVID subjects than controls. Compared with healthy controls, CVID subjects showed increased TCRbeta clonality, mostly in about a third.

Control and CVID samples contributed equal amounts of genomic DNA. Method: immunoSEQ multiplex PCR; TCRdb's copy keeps in-frame clones and lacks some. The sample gives fewer than 65,000 clones, none seen only once, and the top ten clones hold about 0.9%. Many counts were recorded for this clone. Its antigen is unknown. The sequence runs out 3 residues before the end of the CDR3; the remainder is reconstructed from the germline J gene. Germline CDR1 is LNHDA and CDR2 is SQIVND (reference sequence). The CDR3 is made up of 17 amino acids. The trim removed 6 bases at V and 7 bases at J, leaving 16 bases unmatched.

The chain combines TRBV19 with TRBJ1-2; 11 bases map to TRBD1. Sequencing was carried out using peripheral blood mononuclear cells. This receptor was obtained from a person aged 18 to 75 in good health. The chain's CDR3 is CASRPFPGQGERSGYTF. Partial CDR3 DNA: TGTGCCAGTAGGCCTTTCCCGGGACAGGGGGAAAGGAGTGGC.